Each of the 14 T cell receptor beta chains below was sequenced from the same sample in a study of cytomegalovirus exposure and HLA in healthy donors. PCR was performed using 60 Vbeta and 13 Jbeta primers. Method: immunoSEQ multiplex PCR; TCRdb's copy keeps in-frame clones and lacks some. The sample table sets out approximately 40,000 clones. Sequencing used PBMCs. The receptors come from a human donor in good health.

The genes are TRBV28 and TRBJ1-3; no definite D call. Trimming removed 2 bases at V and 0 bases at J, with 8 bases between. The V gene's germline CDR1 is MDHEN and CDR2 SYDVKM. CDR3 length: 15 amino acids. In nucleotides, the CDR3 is TGTGCCAGCAGTTTAGGTCTGAGCTCTGGAAACACCATATATTTT. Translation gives CASSLGLSSGNTIYF. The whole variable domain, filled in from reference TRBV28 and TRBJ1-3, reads DVKVTQSSRYLVKRTGEKVFLECVQDMDHENMFWYRQDPGLGLRLIYFSYDVKMKEKGDIPEGYSVSREKKERFSLILESASTNQTSMYLCASSLGLSSGNTIYFGEGSWLTVV.

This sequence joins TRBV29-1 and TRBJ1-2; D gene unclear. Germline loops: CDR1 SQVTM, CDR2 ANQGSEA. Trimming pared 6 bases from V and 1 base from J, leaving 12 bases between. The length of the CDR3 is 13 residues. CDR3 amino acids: CSVRREVNYGYTF. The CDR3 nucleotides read TGCAGCGTGCGACGGGAGGTTAACTATGGCTACACCTTC.

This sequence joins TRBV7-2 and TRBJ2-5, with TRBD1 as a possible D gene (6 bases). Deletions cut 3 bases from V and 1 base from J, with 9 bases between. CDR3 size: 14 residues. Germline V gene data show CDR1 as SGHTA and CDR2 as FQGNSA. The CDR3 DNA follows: TGTGCCAGCAGCTTGGGGACATTCCAAGAGACCCAGTACTTC. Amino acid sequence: CASSLGTFQETQYF.

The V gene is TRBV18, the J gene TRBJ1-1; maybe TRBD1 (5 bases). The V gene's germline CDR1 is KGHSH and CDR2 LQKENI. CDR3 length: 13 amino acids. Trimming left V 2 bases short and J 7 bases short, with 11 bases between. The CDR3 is CASSPFDSLEAFF. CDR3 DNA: TGTGCCAGCTCACCATTTGACAGCCTTGAAGCTTTCTTT.

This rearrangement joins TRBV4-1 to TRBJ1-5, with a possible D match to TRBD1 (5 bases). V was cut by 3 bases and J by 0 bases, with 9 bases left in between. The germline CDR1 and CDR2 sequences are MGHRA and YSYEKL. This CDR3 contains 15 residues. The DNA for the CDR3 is TGCGCCAGCAGCCAGGGGCGGTATAGCAATCAGCCCCAGCATTTT. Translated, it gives CASSQGRYSNQPQHF.

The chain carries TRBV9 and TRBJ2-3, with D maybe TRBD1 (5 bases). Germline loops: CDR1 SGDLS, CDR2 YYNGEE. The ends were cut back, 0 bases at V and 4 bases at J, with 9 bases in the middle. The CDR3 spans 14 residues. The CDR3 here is CASSVDQGADTQYF. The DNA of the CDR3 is TGTGCCAGCAGCGTAGACCAGGGCGCAGATACGCAGTATTTT. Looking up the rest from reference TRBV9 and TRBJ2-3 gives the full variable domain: DSGVTQTPKHLITATGQRVTLRCSPRSGDLSVYWYQQSLDQGLQFLIQYYNGEERAKGNILERFSAQQFPDLHSELNLSSLELGDSALYFCASSVDQGADTQYFGPGTRLTVL.

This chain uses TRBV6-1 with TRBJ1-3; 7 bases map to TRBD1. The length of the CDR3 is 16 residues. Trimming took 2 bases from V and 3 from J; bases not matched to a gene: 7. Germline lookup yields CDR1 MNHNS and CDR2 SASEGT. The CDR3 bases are TGTGCCAGCAGTGAATACCAGGGGGAAGGTGGAAACACCATATATTTT. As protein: CASSEYQGEGGNTIYF.

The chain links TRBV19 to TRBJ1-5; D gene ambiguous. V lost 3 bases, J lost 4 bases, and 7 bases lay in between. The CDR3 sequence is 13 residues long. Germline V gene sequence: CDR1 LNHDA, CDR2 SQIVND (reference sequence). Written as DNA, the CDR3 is TGTGCCAGTAGTATTACGAGAAATCAGCCCCAGCATTTT. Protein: CASSITRNQPQHF.

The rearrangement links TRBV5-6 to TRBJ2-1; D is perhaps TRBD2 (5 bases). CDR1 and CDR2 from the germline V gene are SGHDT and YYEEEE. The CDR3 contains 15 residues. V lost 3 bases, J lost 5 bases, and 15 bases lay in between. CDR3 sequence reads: CASSSPGFQDNEQFF. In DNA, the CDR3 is TGTGCCAGCAGCTCCCCGGGATTTCAAGACAATGAGCAGTTCTTC.

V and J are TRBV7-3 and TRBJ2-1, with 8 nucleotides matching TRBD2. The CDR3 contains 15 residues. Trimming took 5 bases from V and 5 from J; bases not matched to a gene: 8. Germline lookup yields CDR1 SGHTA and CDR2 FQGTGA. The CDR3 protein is CASSRRGGDDNEQFF. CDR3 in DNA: TGTGCCAGCAGCAGACGGGGGGGCGATGACAATGAGCAGTTCTTC.

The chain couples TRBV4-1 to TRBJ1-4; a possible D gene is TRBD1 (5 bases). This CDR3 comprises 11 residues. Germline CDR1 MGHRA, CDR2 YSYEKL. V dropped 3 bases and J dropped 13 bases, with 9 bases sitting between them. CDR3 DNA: TGCGCCAGCAGCCATTCGGGGGGACTGTTTTTT. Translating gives CASSHSGGLFF.

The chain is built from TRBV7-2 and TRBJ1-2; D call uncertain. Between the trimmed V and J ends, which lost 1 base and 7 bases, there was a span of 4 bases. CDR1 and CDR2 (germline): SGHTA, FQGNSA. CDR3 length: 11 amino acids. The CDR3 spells CASSLGPGYTF. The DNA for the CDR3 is TGTGCCAGCAGCTTAGGGCCTGGCTACACCTTC.

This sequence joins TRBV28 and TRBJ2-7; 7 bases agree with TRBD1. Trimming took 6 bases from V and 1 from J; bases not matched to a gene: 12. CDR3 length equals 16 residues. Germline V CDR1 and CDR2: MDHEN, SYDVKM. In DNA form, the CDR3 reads TGTGCCAGCAGCACCCTGAGAGGGGGCGCGTCCTACGAGCAGTACTTC. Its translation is CASSTLRGGASYEQYF.

The CDR3 nucleotides are TGCGCCAGCAACTCGGGACTAGCGGGGGGGCCGTACACCGGGGAGCTGTTTTTT. Amino acids: CASNSGLAGGPYTGELFF. This chain uses TRBV5-1 with TRBJ2-2, with 16 bases matching TRBD2. CDR1 and CDR2 from the germline V gene are SGHRS and YFSETQ. V trimming: 6 bases; J trimming: 3 bases; junction bases outside the gene matches: 8. This CDR3 is built from 18 residues. The full variable domain, completed using reference TRBV5-1 and TRBJ2-2, is KAGVTQTPRYLIKTRGQQVTLSCSPISGHRSVSWYQQTPGQGLQFLFEYFSETQRNKGNFPGRFSGRQFSNSRSEMNVSTLELGDSALYLCASNSGLAGGPYTGELFFGEGSRLTVL.